Below are 10 T cell receptor beta chains sequenced from a single sample in a study of CD8 T cells in Susac syndrome. RNA totalling about 0.45 to 1 ug underwent reverse transcription with random hexamers. TCRdb re-called the immunoSEQ multiplex PCR reads with MiXCR, one entry per CDR3 protein. This sample has 150,000 to 180,000 distinct CDR3 sequences, with roughly 95% found just once. Specimen: CD4+ T cells from PBMCs. Every receptor here comes from a human donor with Susac syndrome.

The chain joins TRBV6-2 or TRBV6-3 to TRBJ1-5; no clear D. Germline CDR1 and CDR2: MNHEY and SVGEGT. V was pared by 2 bases and J by 5 bases, with 7 bases between. CDR3 length: 13 amino acids. In DNA, the CDR3 is TGTGCCAGCAGTTACCCAGGCGATCAGCCCCAGCATTTT. Translated: CASSYPGDQPQHF.

V usage is TRBV27 and J usage is TRBJ2-2, with 9 bases fitting TRBD2. The V gene end was trimmed by 6 bases and the J gene end by 7 bases; junction bases not matched to a gene: 15. The germline gives CDR1 MNHEY, CDR2 SMNVEV (reference sequence). The CDR3 loop spans 17 amino acids. As DNA, the CDR3 is TGTGCCAGCAGACCTCGAGCGGGGGGCCTAGGAGACGGGGAGCTGTTTTTT. Its protein is CASRPRAGGLGDGELFF.

The V and J genes are TRBV19 and TRBJ2-5; possible D gene TRBD2, 5 bases. CDR1 is LNHDA and CDR2 is SQIVND in the germline V gene (reference sequence). This CDR3 has 13 residues. Trimming shortened V by 7 bases and J by 2 bases, and 11 bases separated the two germline ends. CDR3 sequence: CASKPLAQETQYF. In nucleotides, the CDR3 is TGTGCCAGTAAGCCCCTAGCACAAGAGACCCAGTACTTC.

The genes are TRBV5-4 and TRBJ2-6; TRBD1 matches 7 bases. Trimming took 4 bases from V and 2 from J; bases not matched to a gene: 6. The CDR3 runs to 16 residues. Per the germline V gene, CDR1 is SGHNT and CDR2 is YYREEE (reference sequence). The DNA of the CDR3 is TGTGCCAGCAGCGAAGGGGGCGAGGCTGGGGCCAACGTCCTGACTTTC. It yields the protein CASSEGGEAGANVLTF.

This chain joins TRBV25-1 and TRBJ2-6; the D gene is possibly TRBD2 (6 bases). CDR3 length equals 17 residues. Germline CDR1 and CDR2: MGHDK and SYGVNS. Trimming pared 4 bases from V and 0 bases from J, leaving 13 bases between. The CDR3 protein is CASSGGVARSGANVLTF. The CDR3 coding sequence is TGTGCCAGCAGTGGCGGGGTGGCCCGCTCTGGGGCCAACGTCCTGACTTTC.

The CDR3: CSPRWGSGEQFF. In DNA, the CDR3 is TGCAGTCCCCGTTGGGGATCAGGAGAGCAGTTCTTC. The rearrangement uses TRBV20-1 and TRBJ2-1; no clear D. CDR1 is DFQATT, CDR2 SNEGSKA, per germline (reference sequence). This CDR3 contains 12 residues. V shed 8 bases and J shed 10 bases, with 18 bases lying between them.

The chain couples TRBV19 to TRBJ1-2; no firm D call. The ends were cut back, 3 bases at V and 8 bases at J, with 13 bases in the middle. Germline assignment: CDR1 LNHDA and CDR2 SQIVND (reference sequence). The CDR3 contains 13 residues. The CDR3: CASSIGGSRGYTF. The CDR3, as DNA: TGTGCCAGTAGTATTGGAGGGTCTAGGGGCTACACCTTC.

The V call is TRBV29-1, the J call TRBJ2-6; D may be TRBD1 (6 bases). Deletions cut 2 bases from V and 4 bases from J, with 15 bases between. CDR1 and CDR2 (germline): SQVTM, ANQGSEA. This CDR3 is 16 amino acids long. The DNA of the CDR3 is TGCAGCGTTGAATATCCCCAGGGGACCGGGGCCAACGTCCTGACTTTC. As protein: CSVEYPQGTGANVLTF.

In its sample, this clonotype was seen once. This sequence joins TRBV20-1 and TRBJ2-1; 9 bases are shared with TRBD1. Trimming removed 6 bases from V and 3 bases from J; junction bases left unmatched: 12. There are 16 residues in the CDR3. CDR1 DFQATT and CDR2 SNEGSKA come from the germline V gene (reference sequence). CDR3 loop: CSAPLTGGAIYNEQFF. The DNA for the CDR3 is TGCAGTGCCCCCCTCACAGGGGGCGCGATCTACAATGAGCAGTTCTTC.

This chain connects TRBV5-1 to TRBJ1-6; D gene ambiguous. V dropped 0 bases and J dropped 6 bases, with 10 bases sitting between them. CDR1 is SGHRS and CDR2 is YFSETQ in the germline V gene. This CDR3 comprises 15 residues. The CDR3 DNA sequence: TGCGCCAGCAGCTTGGGCGGGATTTTTAATTCACCCCTCCACTTT. Translated: CASSLGGIFNSPLHF.